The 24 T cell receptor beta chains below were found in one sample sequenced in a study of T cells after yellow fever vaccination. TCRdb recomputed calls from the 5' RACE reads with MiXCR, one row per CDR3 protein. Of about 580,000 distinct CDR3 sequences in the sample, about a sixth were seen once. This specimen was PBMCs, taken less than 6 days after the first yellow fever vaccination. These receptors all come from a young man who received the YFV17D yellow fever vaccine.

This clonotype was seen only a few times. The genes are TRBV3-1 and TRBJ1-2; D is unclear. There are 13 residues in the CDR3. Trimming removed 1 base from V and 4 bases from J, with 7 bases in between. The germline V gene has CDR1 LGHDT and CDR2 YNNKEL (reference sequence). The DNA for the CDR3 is TGTGCCAGCAGCCAAGGAGGACTCTATGGCTACACCTTC. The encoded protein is CASSQGGLYGYTF.

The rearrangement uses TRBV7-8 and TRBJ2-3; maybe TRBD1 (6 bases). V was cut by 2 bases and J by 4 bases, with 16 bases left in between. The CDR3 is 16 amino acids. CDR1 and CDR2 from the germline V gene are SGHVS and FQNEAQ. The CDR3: CASSLWAGDFSDTQYF. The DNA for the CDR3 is TGTGCCAGCAGCTTATGGGCAGGGGATTTCTCAGATACGCAGTATTTT.

The CDR3, as DNA: TGTGCCAGCAACCCAGCGGGGCCCACAGATACGCAGTATTTT. Translating gives CASNPAGPTDTQYF. V gene TRBV7-9 combines with J gene TRBJ2-3; 7 bases align to TRBD2. Germline V CDR1 and CDR2: SEHNR, FQNEAQ (reference sequence). V gave up 7 bases and J gave up 2 bases; unmatched junction bases: 6. This CDR3 has 14 amino acids.

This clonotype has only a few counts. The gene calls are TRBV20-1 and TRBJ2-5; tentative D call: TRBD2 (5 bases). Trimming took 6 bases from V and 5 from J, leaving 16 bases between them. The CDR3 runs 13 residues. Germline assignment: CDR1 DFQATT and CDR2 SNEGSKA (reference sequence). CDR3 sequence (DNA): TGCAGTGCCTTCTACTTGAGAGGGGAGACCCAGTACTTC. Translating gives CSAFYLRGETQYF.

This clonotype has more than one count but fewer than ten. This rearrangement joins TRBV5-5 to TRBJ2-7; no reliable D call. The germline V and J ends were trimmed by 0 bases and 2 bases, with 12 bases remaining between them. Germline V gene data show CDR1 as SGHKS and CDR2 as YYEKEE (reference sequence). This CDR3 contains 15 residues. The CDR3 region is CASSLVPSGTYEQYF. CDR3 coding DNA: TGTGCCAGCAGCTTGGTGCCTAGTGGGACCTACGAGCAGTACTTC.

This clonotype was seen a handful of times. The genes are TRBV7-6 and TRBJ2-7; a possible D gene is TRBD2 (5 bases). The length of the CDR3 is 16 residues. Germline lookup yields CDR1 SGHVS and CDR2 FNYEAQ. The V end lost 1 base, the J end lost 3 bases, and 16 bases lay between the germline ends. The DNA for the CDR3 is TGTGCCAGCAGCTTAGTAGGAGGTTCTAGCTTCTACGAGCAGTACTTC. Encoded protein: CASSLVGGSSFYEQYF.

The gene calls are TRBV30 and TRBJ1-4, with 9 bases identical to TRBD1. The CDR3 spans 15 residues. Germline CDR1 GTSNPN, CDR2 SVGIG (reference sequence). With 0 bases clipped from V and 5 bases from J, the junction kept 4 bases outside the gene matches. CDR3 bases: TGTGCCTGGAGTGTACGCGGGACAGGGAATGAAAAACTGTTTTTT. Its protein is CAWSVRGTGNEKLFF.

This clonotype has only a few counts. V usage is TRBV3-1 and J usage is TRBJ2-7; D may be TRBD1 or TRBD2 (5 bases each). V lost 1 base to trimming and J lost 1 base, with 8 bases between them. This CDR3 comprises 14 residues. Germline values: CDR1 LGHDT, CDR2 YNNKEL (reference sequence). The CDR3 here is CASSQGDGSYEQYV. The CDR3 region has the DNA TGTGCCAGCAGCCAAGGGGACGGTTCCTACGAGCAGTACGTC.

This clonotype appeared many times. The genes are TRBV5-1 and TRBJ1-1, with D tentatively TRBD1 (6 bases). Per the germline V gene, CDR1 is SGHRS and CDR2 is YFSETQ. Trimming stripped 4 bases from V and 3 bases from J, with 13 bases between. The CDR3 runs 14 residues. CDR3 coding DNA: TGCGCCAGCAGCCCCGGGGGGGCGGACACTGAAGCTTTCTTT. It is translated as CASSPGGADTEAFF.

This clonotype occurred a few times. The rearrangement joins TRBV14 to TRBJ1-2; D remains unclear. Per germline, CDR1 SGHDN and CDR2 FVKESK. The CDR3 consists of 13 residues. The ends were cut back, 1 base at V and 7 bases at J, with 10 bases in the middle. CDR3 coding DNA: TGTGCCAGCAGCCAAGTTCTTCTCACTGGCTACACCTTC. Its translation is CASSQVLLTGYTF.

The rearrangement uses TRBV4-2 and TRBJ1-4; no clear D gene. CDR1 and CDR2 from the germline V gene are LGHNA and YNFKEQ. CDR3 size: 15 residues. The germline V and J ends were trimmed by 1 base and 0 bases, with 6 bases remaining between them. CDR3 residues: CASSQARTTNEKLFF. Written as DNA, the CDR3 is TGTGCCAGCAGCCAAGCCCGAACAACTAATGAAAAACTGTTTTTT.

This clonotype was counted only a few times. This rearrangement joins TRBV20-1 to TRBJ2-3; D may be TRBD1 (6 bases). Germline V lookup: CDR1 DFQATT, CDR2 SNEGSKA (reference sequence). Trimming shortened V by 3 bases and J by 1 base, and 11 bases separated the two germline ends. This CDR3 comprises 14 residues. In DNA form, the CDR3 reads TGCAGTGCTAGCGTTGGACAGCGCACAGATACGCAGTATTTT. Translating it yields CSASVGQRTDTQYF.

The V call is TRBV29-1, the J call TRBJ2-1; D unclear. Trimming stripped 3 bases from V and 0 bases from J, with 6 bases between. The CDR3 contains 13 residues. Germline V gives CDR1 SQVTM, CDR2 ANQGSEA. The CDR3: CSVERSSYNEQFF. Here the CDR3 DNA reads TGCAGCGTTGAGCGGAGCTCCTACAATGAGCAGTTCTTC.

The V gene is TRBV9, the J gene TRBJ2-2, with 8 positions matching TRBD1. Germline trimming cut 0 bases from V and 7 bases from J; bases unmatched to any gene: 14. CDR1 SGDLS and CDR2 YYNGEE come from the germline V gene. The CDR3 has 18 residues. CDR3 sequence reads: CASSVARDRRKGIGELFF. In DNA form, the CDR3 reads TGTGCCAGCAGCGTAGCCCGGGACAGGCGTAAGGGGATCGGGGAGCTGTTTTTT.

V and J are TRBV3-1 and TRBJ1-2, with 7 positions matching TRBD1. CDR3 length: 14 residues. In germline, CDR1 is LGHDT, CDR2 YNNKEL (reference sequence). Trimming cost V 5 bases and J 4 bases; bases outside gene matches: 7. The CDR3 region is CASSARDSPYGYTF. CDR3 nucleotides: TGTGCCAGCAGCGCCCGGGACAGCCCCTATGGCTACACCTTC.

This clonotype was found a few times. CDR3 sequence reads: CASSLRQGASEAFF. CDR3 in DNA: TGTGCCAGCAGTTTAAGGCAGGGGGCGAGTGAAGCTTTCTTT. The J gene is TRBJ1-1, the V gene TRBV28, with TRBD1 identical over 8 bases. The CDR3 is made up of 14 amino acids. The germline CDR1 and CDR2 sequences are MDHEN and SYDVKM. V lost 2 bases to trimming and J lost 7 bases; unmatched junction nucleotides: 6.

The CDR3 sequence: CASSLAPRTNNEQFF. In nucleotides, the CDR3 is TGCGCCAGCAGCTTGGCTCCAAGGACCAACAATGAGCAGTTCTTC. This rearrangement joins TRBV5-1 to TRBJ2-1; D not certain. The CDR3 sequence is 15 residues long. The germline gives CDR1 SGHRS, CDR2 YFSETQ. The V end was cut by 0 bases, the J end by 5 bases, with 12 bases between. Based on the CDR3 plus reference TRBV5-1 and TRBJ2-1, the full variable domain is KAGVTQTPRYLIKTRGQQVTLSCSPISGHRSVSWYQQTPGQGLQFLFEYFSETQRNKGNFPGRFSGRQFSNSRSEMNVSTLELGDSALYLCASSLAPRTNNEQFFGPGTRLTVL.

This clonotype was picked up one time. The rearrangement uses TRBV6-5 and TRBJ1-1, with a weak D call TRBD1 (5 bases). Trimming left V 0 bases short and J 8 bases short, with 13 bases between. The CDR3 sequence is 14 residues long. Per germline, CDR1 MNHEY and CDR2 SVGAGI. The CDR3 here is CASSYSVWDGEAFF. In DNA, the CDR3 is TGTGCCAGCAGTTACTCTGTTTGGGACGGAGAAGCTTTCTTT.

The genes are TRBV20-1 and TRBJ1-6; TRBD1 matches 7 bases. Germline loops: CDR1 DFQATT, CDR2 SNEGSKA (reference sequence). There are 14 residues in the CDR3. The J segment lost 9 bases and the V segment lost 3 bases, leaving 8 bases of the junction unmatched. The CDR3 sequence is CSASSRGASSPLHF. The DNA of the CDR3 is TGCAGTGCTAGTAGCAGGGGGGCTTCTTCACCCCTCCACTTT.

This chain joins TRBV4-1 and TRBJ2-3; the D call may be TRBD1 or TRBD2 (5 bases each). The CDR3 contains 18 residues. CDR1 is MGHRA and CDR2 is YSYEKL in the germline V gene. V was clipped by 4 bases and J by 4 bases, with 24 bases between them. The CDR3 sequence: CASSPGFPGPRAADTQYF. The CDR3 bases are TGCGCCAGCAGCCCGGGCTTCCCGGGACCCCGGGCCGCAGATACGCAGTATTTT.

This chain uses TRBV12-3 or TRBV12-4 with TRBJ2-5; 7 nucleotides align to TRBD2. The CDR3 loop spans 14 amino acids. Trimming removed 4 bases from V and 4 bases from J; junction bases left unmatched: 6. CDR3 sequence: CASSSGLGGETQYF. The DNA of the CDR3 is TGTGCCAGCAGTTCAGGACTAGGCGGAGAGACCCAGTACTTC.

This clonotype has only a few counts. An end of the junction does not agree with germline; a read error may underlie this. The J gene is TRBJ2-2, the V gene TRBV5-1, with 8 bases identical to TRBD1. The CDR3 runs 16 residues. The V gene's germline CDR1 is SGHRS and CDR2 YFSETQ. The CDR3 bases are TGCGCCAGCAGTTTGGGCGGGACAGGGAACACCGGGGAGCTGTTTTTT. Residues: CASSLGGTGNTGELFF.

CDR3 DNA sequence: TGTGCCACCAGAGATGACTGGGGCTATGAGCAGTTCTTC. This encodes CATRDDWGYEQFF. V and J are TRBV28 and TRBJ2-1, with D possibly matching TRBD1 (5 bases). The V gene lost 10 bases and the J gene lost 8 bases, with 18 bases spanning the gap. Germline CDR1 is MDHEN and CDR2 is SYDVKM. The CDR3 is 13 amino acids.

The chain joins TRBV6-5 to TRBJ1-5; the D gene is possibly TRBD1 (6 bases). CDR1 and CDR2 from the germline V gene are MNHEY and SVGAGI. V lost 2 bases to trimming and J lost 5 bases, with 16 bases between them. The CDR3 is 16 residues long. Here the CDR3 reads CASSYHGGQSDQPQHF. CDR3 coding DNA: TGTGCCAGCAGTTACCATGGTGGACAGTCCGATCAGCCCCAGCATTTT.